These 20 T cell receptor beta chains originate from one sample sequenced in a study of blood T cell repertoires in COVID-19. Sequencing was performed with immunoSEQ multiplex PCR; in TCRdb, only in-frame clones are kept and a portion is missing. Of 150,000 to 200,000 clones detected, 75% to 85% appear once; the ten largest clones hold approximately 11%. Sequenced material: peripheral blood. The receptors derive from a human donor in a cohort sampled during active COVID-19.

This sequence joins TRBV19 and TRBJ1-2; D not resolved. The CDR3 extends over 12 amino acids. CDR1 and CDR2 from the germline V gene are LNHDA and SQIVND (reference sequence). The V gene lost 3 bases and the J gene lost 2 bases, with 4 bases spanning the gap. This CDR3 reads CASSISNYGYTF. CDR3 coding DNA: TGTGCCAGTAGTATCTCGAACTATGGCTACACCTTC. Drawing the rest from reference TRBV19 and TRBJ1-2, the complete variable domain is DGGITQSPKYLFRKEGQNVTLSCEQNLNHDAMYWYRQDPGQGLRLIYYSQIVNDFQKGDIAEGYSVSREKKESFPLTVTSAQKNPTAFYLCASSISNYGYTFGSGTRLTVV.

The CDR3 DNA is TGTGCCAGCAGCCAATTCGGGGGAGGGACTGAAGCTTTCTTT. It is translated as CASSQFGGGTEAFF. The J gene is TRBJ1-1, the V gene TRBV16, with D tentatively TRBD1 (5 bases). V lost 1 base to trimming and J lost 5 bases, with 11 bases between them. Germline V lookup: CDR1 KGHSY, CDR2 FQNENV. The CDR3 sequence is 14 residues long. The full variable domain, in which reference TRBV16 and TRBJ1-1 provide the parts outside the CDR3, is GEEVAQTPKHLVRGEGQKAKLYCAPIKGHSYVFWYQQVLKNEFKFLISFQNENVFDETGMPKERFSAKCLPNSPCSLEIQATKLEDSAVYFCASSQFGGGTEAFFGQGTRLTVV.

This clone is a singleton in its sample. The V gene is TRBV7-2, the J gene TRBJ2-3; tentatively, D is TRBD2 (6 bases). There are 16 residues in the CDR3. The germline gives CDR1 SGHTA, CDR2 FQGNSA. Trimming removed 0 bases at V and 1 base at J, with 11 bases between. The CDR3 sequence: CASSLAHSSGTDTQYF. The CDR3 coding sequence is TGTGCCAGCAGCTTAGCCCACTCTAGCGGCACAGATACGCAGTATTTT.

V usage is TRBV14 and J usage is TRBJ2-7, with D maybe TRBD1 (5 bases). The CDR3 covers 15 residues. CDR1 SGHDN and CDR2 FVKESK come from the germline V gene. The V end was cut by 4 bases, the J end by 0 bases, with 13 bases between. The CDR3 nucleotides read TGTGCCAGCAGCCTATCAACAGGATACTCCTACGAGCAGTACTTC. It yields the protein CASSLSTGYSYEQYF.

The rearrangement joins TRBV2 to TRBJ1-2; D gene unclear. Trimming shortened V by 6 bases and J by 8 bases, and 13 bases separated the two germline ends. CDR1 is SNHLY, CDR2 FYNNEI, per germline. The CDR3 spans 12 residues. CDR3 protein: CASRAGLGGYTF. Written as DNA, the CDR3 is TGTGCCAGCAGGGCGGGGTTAGGAGGCTACACCTTC.

The J gene is TRBJ2-7, the V gene TRBV7-2, with a possible D match to TRBD2 (6 bases). The CDR3 runs 17 residues. V lost 1 base to trimming and J lost 0 bases, with 16 bases between them. Per germline, CDR1 SGHTA and CDR2 FQGNSA. Written as DNA, the CDR3 is TGTGCCAGCAGCTTAGGACTTCTAGCGCAGAGCTCCTACGAGCAGTACTTC. Protein: CASSLGLLAQSSYEQYF.

The CDR3 sequence is CASSPGAGGSNEQYF. The CDR3 region has the DNA TGTGCCAGCTCACCAGGGGCGGGAGGTAGTAACGAGCAGTACTTC. The chain employs TRBV18 and TRBJ2-7, with TRBD2 identical over 8 bases. Germline CDR1 is KGHSH and CDR2 is LQKENI. The CDR3 contains 15 residues. V shed 2 bases and J 5 bases; nucleotides not matched to a gene: 8. Together with reference TRBV18 and TRBJ2-7, the CDR3 gives the full variable domain: NAGVMQNPRHLVRRRGQEARLRCSPMKGHSHVYWYRQLPEEGLKFMVYLQKENIIDESGMPKERFSAEFPKEGPSILRIQQVVRGDSAAYFCASSPGAGGSNEQYFGPGTRLTVT.

The V gene is TRBV28, the J gene TRBJ2-7; possibly TRBD1 for D (6 bases). CDR1 is MDHEN and CDR2 is SYDVKM in the germline V gene. There are 14 residues in the CDR3. The V and J ends lost 3 bases and 7 bases respectively, with 16 bases between them. For the CDR3, the DNA is TGTGCCAGCAGTTTTAGGGGGACCCTTTTTGAGCAGTACTTC. This codes for CASSFRGTLFEQYF.

This clone was seen just once. This rearrangement joins TRBV14 to TRBJ2-1, with 7 bases aligning to TRBD1. The CDR3 contains 17 residues. Trimming at V came to 1 base and at J to 3 bases, leaving 9 bases not matched to a gene. Germline loops: CDR1 SGHDN, CDR2 FVKESK. The DNA of the CDR3 is TGTGCCAGCAGCCAAGTTTCCGGGACAGACATCTACAATGAGCAGTTCTTC. Its translation: CASSQVSGTDIYNEQFF.

The chain has TRBV4-1 and TRBJ1-4; 7 bases align to TRBD1. CDR1 is MGHRA, CDR2 YSYEKL, per germline. The CDR3 contains 16 residues. Germline trimming cut 4 bases from V and 0 bases from J; bases unmatched to any gene: 5. The CDR3 loop reads CASSLATGATNEKLFF. The CDR3 DNA follows: TGCGCCAGCAGCCTAGCTACAGGGGCAACTAATGAAAAACTGTTTTTT.

The rearrangement uses TRBV30 and TRBJ1-2; D ambiguous. Per germline, CDR1 GTSNPN and CDR2 SVGIG (reference sequence). The CDR3 has 13 amino acids. V was trimmed by 1 base and J by 8 bases, leaving 14 bases between them. The CDR3 nucleotides read TGTGCCTGGAGTGGACAAAGGGCGGGAGGCTACACCTTC. Its translation: CAWSGQRAGGYTF.

The chain employs TRBV7-2 and TRBJ1-6; no definite D call. Germline-derived CDR1 and CDR2 are SGHTA and FQGNSA. The length of the CDR3 is 12 residues. V lost 3 bases, J lost 7 bases, and 4 bases lay in between. CDR3 region: CASSFRNSPLHF. In nucleotides, the CDR3 is TGTGCCAGCAGCTTCAGGAATTCACCCCTCCACTTT.

The J gene is TRBJ2-5, the V gene TRBV5-1; TRBD1 aligns across 7 bases. Per germline, CDR1 SGHRS and CDR2 YFSETQ. Germline trimming cut 4 bases from V and 5 bases from J; bases unmatched to any gene: 8. CDR3 length equals 14 residues. The CDR3 DNA sequence: TGCGCCAGCAGCCTAGGGGACAGTGGGGAGACCCAGTACTTC. It translates to CASSLGDSGETQYF.

This clone is a singleton in its sample. The chain couples TRBV6-5 to TRBJ2-1; a possible D gene is TRBD2 (5 bases). Germline V gene sequence: CDR1 MNHEY, CDR2 SVGAGI. CDR3 size: 13 residues. V was cut by 11 bases and J by 3 bases, with 14 bases left in between. The chain's CDR3 is CAAQSSGYNEQFF. CDR3 nucleotides: TGTGCCGCCCAATCGAGCGGCTACAATGAGCAGTTCTTC.

The chain links TRBV19 to TRBJ2-3, with D tentatively TRBD2 (7 bases). CDR1 is LNHDA, CDR2 SQIVND, per germline (reference sequence). Trimming left V 5 bases short and J 6 bases short, with 21 bases between. The CDR3 is made up of 16 amino acids. CDR3 DNA sequence: TGTGCCAGTAGTTTGGGGGGGACACGAGGAGGGGATACGCAGTATTTT. Amino acids: CASSLGGTRGGDTQYF.

The V gene is TRBV19, the J gene TRBJ2-7; TRBD2 is a possible D gene (5 bases). The CDR3 loop spans 13 amino acids. Germline lookup yields CDR1 LNHDA and CDR2 SQIVND (reference sequence). V lost 0 bases and J 4 bases, leaving 7 bases between the germline ends. Here the CDR3 reads CASSIEAGYEQYF. The DNA for the CDR3 is TGTGCCAGTAGTATAGAGGCGGGTTACGAGCAGTACTTC.

This sequence joins TRBV6-2 or TRBV6-3 and TRBJ1-1; D might be TRBD1 (5 bases). The CDR3 is 18 residues long. Deletions cut 0 bases from V and 4 bases from J, with 21 bases between. Germline values: CDR1 MNHEY, CDR2 SVGEGT. The CDR3 DNA reads TGTGCCAGCAGTTACTCGAGCAGGGATGAGAGCCTGGGCACTGAAGCTTTCTTT. Translated, it gives CASSYSSRDESLGTEAFF.

The chain uses TRBV27 and TRBJ1-2, with D unclear. The CDR3 contains 14 residues. V lost 4 bases and J lost 5, with 14 bases in between. Germline V gene lookup returns CDR1 MNHEY and CDR2 SMNVEV (reference sequence). CDR3 sequence (DNA): TGTGCCAGCAGTTCCTCCGTTCTCACATATGGCTACACCTTC. As protein: CASSSSVLTYGYTF.

The J gene is TRBJ2-7, the V gene TRBV6-2 or TRBV6-3; D call uncertain. The length of the CDR3 is 13 residues. The germline V gene has CDR1 MNHEY and CDR2 SVGEGT. Trimming took 6 bases from V and 3 from J, leaving 12 bases between them. As DNA, the CDR3 is TGTGCCAGCAGCCCAGCTCCGTACTACGAGCAGTACTTC. Protein product: CASSPAPYYEQYF.

The CDR3 DNA sequence: TGCGCCAGCAGCTCTAGCGGGACGCAGTATTTT. Protein: CASSSSGTQYF. The chain combines TRBV5-1 with TRBJ2-3, with TRBD2 matching 8 bases. The CDR3 has 11 amino acids. V was clipped by 3 bases and J by 9 bases; unmatched bases: 0. Germline CDR1 is SGHRS and CDR2 is YFSETQ.